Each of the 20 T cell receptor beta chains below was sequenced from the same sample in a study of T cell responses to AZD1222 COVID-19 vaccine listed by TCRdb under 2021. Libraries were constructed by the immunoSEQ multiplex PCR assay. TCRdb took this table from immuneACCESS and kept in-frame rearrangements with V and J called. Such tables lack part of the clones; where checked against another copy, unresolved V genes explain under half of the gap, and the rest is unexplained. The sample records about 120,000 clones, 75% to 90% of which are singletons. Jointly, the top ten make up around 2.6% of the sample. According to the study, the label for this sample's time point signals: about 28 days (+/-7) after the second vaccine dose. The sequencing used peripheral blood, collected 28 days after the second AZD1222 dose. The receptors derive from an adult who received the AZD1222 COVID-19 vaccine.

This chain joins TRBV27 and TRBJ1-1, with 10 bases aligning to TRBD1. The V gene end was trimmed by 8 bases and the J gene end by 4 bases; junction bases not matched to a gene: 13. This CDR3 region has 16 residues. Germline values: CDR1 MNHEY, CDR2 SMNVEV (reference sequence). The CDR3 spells CASSHIPGQGITEAFF. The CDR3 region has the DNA TGTGCCAGCTCTCACATTCCGGGACAGGGGATCACTGAAGCTTTCTTT.

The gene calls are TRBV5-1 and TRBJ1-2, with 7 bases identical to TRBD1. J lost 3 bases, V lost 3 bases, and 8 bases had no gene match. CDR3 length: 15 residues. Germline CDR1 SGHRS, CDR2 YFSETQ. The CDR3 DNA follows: TGCGCCAGCAGCTCACAAGACAGGGCGCACTATGGCTACACCTTC. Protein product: CASSSQDRAHYGYTF.

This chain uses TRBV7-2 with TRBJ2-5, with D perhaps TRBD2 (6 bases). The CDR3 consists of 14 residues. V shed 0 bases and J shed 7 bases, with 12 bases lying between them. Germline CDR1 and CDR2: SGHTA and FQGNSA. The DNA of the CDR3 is TGTGCCAGCAGCTTAGCGCGGGGACCAGGGACCCAGTACTTC. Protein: CASSLARGPGTQYF.

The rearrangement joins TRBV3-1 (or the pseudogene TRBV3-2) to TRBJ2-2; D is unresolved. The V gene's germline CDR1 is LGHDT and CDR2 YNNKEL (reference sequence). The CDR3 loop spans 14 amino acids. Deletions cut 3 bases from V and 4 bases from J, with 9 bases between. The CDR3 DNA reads TGTGCCAGCAGCCATTTAGATTTCACCGGGGAGCTGTTTTTT. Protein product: CASSHLDFTGELFF.

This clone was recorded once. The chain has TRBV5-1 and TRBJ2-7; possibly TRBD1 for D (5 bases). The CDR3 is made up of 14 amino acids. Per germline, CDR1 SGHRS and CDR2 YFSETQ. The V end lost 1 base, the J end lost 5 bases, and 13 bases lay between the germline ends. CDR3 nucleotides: TGCGCCAGCAGCTTGAACGGCAGGGTTAACGAGCAGTACTTC. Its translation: CASSLNGRVNEQYF.

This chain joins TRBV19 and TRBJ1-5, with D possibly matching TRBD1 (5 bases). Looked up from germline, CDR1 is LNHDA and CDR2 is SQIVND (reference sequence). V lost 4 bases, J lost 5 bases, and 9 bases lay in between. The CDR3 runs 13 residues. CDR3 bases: TGTGCCAGTAGTAAAGGGGATTATCAGCCCCAGCATTTT. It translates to CASSKGDYQPQHF.

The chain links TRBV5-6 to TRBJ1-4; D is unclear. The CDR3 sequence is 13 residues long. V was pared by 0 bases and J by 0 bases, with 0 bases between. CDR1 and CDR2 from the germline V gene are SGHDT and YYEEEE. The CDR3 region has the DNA TGTGCCAGCAGCTTGGCAACTAATGAAAAACTGTTTTTT. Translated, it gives CASSLATNEKLFF.

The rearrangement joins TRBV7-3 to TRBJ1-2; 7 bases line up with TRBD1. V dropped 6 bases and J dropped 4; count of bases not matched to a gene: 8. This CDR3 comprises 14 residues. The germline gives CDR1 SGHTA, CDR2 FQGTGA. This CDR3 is CASRTTGAGYGYTF. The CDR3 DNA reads TGTGCCAGCAGGACTACAGGGGCCGGCTATGGCTACACCTTC.

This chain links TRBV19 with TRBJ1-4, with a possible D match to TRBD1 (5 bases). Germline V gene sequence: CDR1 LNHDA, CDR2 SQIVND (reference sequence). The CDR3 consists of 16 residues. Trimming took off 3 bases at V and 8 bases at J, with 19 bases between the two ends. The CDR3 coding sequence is TGTGCCAGTAGTATTGGCGGGACCCCAGCTGGGGAAAAACTGTTTTTT. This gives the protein CASSIGGTPAGEKLFF.

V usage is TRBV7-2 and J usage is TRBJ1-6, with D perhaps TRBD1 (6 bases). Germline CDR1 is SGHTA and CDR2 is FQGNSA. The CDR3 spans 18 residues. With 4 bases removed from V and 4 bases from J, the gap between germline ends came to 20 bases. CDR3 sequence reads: CASSSRAAGQLYNSPLHF. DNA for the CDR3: TGTGCCAGCAGCTCCAGGGCGGCCGGACAGCTTTATAATTCACCCCTCCACTTT.

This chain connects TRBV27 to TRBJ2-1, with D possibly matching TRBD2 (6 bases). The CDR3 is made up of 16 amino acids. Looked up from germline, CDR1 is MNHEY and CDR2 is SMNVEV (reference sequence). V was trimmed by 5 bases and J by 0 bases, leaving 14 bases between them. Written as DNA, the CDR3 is TGTGCCAGCAGTGGAACGGCGGGGAGCTCCTACAATGAGCAGTTCTTC. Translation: CASSGTAGSSYNEQFF.

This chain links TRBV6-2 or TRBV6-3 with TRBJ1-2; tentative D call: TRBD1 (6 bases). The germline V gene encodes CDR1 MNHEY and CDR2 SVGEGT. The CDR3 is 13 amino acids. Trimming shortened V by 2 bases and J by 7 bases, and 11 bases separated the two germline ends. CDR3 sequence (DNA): TGTGCCAGCAGTTACGAAAACAGGGCTGGCTACACCTTC. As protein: CASSYENRAGYTF.

The CDR3, as DNA: TGTGCCAGCAAAGCCGACAGGGGTGGCTACACCTTC. Translated: CASKADRGGYTF. V is TRBV6-5 and J is TRBJ1-2, with 8 bases lining up with TRBD1. Germline assignment: CDR1 MNHEY and CDR2 SVGAGI. Trimming cost V 7 bases and J 7 bases; bases outside gene matches: 5. This CDR3 contains 12 residues.

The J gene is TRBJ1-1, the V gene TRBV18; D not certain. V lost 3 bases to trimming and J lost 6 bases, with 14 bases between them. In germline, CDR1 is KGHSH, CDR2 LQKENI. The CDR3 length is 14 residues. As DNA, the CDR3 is TGTGCCAGCTCACCGGAGGTAGGACTGGCTGAAGCTTTCTTT. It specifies CASSPEVGLAEAFF.

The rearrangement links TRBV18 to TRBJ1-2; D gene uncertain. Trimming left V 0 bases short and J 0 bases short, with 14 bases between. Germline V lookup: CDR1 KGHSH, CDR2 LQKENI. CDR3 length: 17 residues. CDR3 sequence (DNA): TGTGCCAGCTCACCACCCGGCCGCACCGAAGCTAACTATGGCTACACCTTC. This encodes CASSPPGRTEANYGYTF.

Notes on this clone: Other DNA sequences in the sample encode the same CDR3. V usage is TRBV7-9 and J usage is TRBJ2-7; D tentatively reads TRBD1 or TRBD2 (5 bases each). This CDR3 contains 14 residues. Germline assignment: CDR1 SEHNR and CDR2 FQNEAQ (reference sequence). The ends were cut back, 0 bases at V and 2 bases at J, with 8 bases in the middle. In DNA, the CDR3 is TGTGCCAGCAGCTTAGCTGGGGGACCCTACGAGCAGTACTTC. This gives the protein CASSLAGGPYEQYF.

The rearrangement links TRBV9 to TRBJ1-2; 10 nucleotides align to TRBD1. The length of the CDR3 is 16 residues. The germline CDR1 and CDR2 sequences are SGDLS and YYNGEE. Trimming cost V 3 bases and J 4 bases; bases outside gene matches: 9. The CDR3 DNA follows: TGTGCCAGCAGCGGATACGGACAGGGGGTAGGCTATGGCTACACCTTC. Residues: CASSGYGQGVGYGYTF. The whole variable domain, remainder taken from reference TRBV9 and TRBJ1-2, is DSGVTQTPKHLITATGQRVTLRCSPRSGDLSVYWYQQSLDQGLQFLIQYYNGEERAKGNILERFSAQQFPDLHSELNLSSLELGDSALYFCASSGYGQGVGYGYTFGSGTRLTVV.

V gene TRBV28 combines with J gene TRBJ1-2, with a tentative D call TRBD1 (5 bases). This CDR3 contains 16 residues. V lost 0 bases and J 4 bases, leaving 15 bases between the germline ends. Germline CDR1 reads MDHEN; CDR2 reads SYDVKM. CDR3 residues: CASSLWASSGLYGYTF. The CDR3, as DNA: TGTGCCAGCAGTTTATGGGCCTCTTCGGGACTCTATGGCTACACCTTC.

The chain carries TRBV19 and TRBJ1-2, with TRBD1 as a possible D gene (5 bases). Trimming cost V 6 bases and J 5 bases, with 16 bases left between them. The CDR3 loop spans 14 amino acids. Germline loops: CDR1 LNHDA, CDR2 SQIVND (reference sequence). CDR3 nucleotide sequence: TGTGCCAGTAGAGGGACGGATGATCCTTATGGCTACACCTTC. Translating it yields CASRGTDDPYGYTF.

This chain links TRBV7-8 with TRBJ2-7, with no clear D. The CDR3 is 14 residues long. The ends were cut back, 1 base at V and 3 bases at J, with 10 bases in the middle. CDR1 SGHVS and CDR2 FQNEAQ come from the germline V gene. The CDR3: CASSLGGRNYEQYF. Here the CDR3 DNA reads TGTGCCAGCAGCTTAGGCGGCAGGAACTACGAGCAGTACTTC.